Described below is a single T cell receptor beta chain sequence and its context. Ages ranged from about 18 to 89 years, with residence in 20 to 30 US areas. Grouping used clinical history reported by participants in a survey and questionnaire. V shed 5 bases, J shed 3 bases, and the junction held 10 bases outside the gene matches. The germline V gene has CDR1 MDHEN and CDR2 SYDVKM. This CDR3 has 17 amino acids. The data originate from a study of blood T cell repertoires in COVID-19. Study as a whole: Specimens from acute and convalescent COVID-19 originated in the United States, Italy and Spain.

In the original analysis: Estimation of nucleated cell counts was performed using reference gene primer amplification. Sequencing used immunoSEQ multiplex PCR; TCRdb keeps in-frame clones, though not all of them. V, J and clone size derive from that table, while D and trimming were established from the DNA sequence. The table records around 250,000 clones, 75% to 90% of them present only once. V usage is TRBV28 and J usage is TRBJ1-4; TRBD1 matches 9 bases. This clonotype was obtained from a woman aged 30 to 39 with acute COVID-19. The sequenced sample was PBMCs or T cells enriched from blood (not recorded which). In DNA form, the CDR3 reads TGTGCCAGCAGTGGAATGATAAGGACAGGGGCTAATGAAAAACTGTTTTTT. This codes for CASSGMIRTGANEKLFF.